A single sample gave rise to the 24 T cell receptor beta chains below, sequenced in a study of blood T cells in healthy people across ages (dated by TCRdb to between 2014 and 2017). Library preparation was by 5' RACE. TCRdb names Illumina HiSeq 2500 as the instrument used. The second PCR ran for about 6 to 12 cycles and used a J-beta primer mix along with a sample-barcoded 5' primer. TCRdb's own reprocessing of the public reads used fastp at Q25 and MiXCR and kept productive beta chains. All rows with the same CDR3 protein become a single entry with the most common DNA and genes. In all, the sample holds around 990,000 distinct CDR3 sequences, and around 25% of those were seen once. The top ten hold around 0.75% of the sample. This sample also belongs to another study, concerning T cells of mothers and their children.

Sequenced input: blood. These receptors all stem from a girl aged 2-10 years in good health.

Here the CDR3 reads CASSLASSPYEQYF. The CDR3 coding sequence is TGTGCCAGCAGCTTGGCTAGCAGCCCCTACGAGCAGTACTTC. The gene calls are TRBV7-9 and TRBJ2-7; perhaps TRBD2 as D (5 bases). There are 14 residues in the CDR3. Trimming took 3 bases from V and 2 from J, leaving 11 bases between them. Germline V lookup: CDR1 SEHNR, CDR2 FQNEAQ (reference sequence).

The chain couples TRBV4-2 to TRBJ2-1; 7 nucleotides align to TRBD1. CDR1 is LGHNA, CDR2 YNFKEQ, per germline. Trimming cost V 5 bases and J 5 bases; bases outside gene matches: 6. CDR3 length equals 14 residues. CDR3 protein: CASSATGPHNEQFF. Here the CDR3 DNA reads TGTGCCAGCAGCGCGACAGGGCCACACAATGAGCAGTTCTTC.

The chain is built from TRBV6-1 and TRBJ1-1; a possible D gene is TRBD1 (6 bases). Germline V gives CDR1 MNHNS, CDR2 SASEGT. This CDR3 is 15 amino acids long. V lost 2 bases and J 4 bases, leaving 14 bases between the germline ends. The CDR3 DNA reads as TGTGCCAGCAGTGAACTCCCAGGGGAGGGCACTGAAGCTTTCTTT. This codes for CASSELPGEGTEAFF.

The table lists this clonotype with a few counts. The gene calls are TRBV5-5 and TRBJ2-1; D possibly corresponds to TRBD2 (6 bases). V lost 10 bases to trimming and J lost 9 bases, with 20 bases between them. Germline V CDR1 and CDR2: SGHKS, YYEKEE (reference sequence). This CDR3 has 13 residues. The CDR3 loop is CAANSPGVTEQFF. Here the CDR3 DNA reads TGTGCCGCGAATTCCCCGGGAGTCACTGAGCAGTTCTTC.

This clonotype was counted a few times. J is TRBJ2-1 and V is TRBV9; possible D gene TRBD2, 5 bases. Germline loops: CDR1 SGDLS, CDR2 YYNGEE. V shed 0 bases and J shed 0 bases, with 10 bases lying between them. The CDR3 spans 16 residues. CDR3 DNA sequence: TGTGCCAGCAGCGTAGCTGCTAGCAGCTCCTACAATGAGCAGTTCTTC. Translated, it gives CASSVAASSSYNEQFF.

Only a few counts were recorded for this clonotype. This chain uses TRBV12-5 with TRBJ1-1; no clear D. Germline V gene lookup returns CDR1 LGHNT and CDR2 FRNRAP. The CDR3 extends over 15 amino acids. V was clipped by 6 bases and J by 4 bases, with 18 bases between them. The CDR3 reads CASGPPSGTGTEAFF. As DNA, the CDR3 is TGTGCTAGTGGCCCCCCGTCGGGCACGGGCACTGAAGCTTTCTTT.

The CDR3 DNA reads TGTGCCAGCAGCGTAAAGGGACAGAGCCAAGAGACCCAGTACTTC. Its protein product is CASSVKGQSQETQYF. The chain recombines TRBV9 with TRBJ2-5; 7 positions agree with TRBD1. Per the germline V gene, CDR1 is SGDLS and CDR2 is YYNGEE. J lost 1 base, V lost 1 base, and 4 bases had no gene match. There are 15 residues in the CDR3.

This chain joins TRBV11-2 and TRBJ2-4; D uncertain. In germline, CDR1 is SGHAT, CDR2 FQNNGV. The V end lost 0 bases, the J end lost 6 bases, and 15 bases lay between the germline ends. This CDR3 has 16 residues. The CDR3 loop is CASSLDLWDRGNIQYF. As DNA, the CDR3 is TGTGCCAGCAGCTTAGATCTATGGGATAGAGGAAACATTCAGTACTTC.

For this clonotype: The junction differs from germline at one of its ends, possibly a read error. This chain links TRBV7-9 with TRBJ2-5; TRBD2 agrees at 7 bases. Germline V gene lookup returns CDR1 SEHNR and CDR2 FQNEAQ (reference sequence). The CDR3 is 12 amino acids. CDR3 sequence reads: CASSSWTRALFF. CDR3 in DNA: TGTGCCAGCAGCTCCTGGACTAGGGCTTTGTTCTTC.

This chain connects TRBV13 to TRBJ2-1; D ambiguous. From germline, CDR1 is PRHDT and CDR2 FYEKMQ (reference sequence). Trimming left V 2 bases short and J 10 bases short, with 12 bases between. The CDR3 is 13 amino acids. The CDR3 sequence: CASSLRVSKEQFF. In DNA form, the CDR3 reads TGTGCCAGCAGCTTACGAGTTTCAAAGGAGCAGTTCTTC.

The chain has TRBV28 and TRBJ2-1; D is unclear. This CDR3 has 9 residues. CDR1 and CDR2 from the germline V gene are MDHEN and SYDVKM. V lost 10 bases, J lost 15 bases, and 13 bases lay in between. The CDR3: CATPGRVFF. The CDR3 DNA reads TGTGCCACTCCGGGCCGTGTGTTCTTC.

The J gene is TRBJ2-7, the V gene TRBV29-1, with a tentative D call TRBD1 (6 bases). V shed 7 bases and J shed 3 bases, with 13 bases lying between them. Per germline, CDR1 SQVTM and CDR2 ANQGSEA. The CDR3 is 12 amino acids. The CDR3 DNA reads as TGCAGCGCTGGGGGCAGCCTCTACGAGCAGTACTTC. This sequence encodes CSAGGSLYEQYF.

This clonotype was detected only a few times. CDR3 in DNA: TGTGCCAGCAGCCCGCAGACAGGGAGGGAGCAGTACTTC. Protein: CASSPQTGREQYF. The chain recombines TRBV7-2 with TRBJ2-7; maybe TRBD1 (7 bases). V dropped 5 bases and J dropped 7 bases, with 15 bases sitting between them. This CDR3 contains 13 residues. In germline, CDR1 is SGHTA, CDR2 FQGNSA.

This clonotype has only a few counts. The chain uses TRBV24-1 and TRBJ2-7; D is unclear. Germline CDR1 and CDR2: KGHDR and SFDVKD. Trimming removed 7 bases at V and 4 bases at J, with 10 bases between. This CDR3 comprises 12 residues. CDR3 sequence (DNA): TGTGCCACCAGCGATACGGCTTACGAGCAGTACTTC. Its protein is CATSDTAYEQYF.

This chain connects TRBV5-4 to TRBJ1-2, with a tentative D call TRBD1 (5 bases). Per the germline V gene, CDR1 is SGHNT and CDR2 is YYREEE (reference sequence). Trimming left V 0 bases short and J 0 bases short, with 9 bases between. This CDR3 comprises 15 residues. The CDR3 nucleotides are TGTGCCAGCAGCTTGGTGGGGACCTCTAACTATGGCTACACCTTC. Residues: CASSLVGTSNYGYTF. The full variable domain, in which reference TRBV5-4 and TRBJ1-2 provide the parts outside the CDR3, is ETGVTQSPTHLIKTRGQQVTLRCSSQSGHNTVSWYQQALGQGPQFIFQYYREEENGRGNFPPRFSGLQFPNYSSELNVNALELDDSALYLCASSLVGTSNYGYTFGSGTRLTVV.

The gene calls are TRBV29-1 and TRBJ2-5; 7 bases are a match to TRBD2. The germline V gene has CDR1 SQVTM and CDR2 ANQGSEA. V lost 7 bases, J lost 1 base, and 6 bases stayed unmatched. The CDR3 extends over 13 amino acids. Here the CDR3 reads CSGVLAAQETQYF. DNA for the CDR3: TGCAGCGGCGTCCTAGCGGCCCAAGAGACCCAGTACTTC.

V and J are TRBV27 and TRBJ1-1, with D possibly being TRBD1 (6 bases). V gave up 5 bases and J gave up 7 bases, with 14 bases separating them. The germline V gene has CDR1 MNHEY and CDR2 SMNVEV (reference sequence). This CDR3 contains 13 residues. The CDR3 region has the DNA TGTGCCAGCAGTGTCAGGGGTTCGGTTGAAGCTTTCTTT. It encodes CASSVRGSVEAFF.

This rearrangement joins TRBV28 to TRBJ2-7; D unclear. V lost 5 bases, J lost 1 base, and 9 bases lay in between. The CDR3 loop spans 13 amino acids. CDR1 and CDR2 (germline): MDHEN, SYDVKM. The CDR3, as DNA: TGTGCCAGCAGTACTATGAGATCCTACGAGCAGTACTTC. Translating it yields CASSTMRSYEQYF.

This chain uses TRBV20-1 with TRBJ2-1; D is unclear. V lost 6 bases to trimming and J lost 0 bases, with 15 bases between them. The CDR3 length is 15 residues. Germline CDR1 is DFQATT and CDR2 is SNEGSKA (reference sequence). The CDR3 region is CSAPANLDSYNEQFF. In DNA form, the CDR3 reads TGCAGTGCCCCTGCTAACCTGGACTCCTACAATGAGCAGTTCTTC.

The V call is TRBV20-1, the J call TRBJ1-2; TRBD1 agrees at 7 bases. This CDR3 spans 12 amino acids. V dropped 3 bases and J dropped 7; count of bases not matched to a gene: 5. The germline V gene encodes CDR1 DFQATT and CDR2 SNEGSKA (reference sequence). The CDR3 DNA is TGCAGTGCTAGCGACAGGGCGACTGGCTACACCTTC. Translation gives CSASDRATGYTF.

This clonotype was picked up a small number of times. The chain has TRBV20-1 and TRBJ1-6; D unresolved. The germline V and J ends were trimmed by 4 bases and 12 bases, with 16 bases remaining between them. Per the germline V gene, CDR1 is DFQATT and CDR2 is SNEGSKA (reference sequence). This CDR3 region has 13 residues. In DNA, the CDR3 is TGCAGTGCTACCGAGACGGGTATCGGACCCCTCCACTTT. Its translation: CSATETGIGPLHF.

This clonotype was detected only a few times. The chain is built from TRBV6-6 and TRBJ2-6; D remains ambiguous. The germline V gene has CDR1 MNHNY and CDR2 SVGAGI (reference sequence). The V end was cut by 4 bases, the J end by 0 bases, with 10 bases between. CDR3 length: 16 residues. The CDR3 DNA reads TGTGCCAGCAGTTTCCCAGGCGGCTCTGGGGCCAACGTCCTGACTTTC. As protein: CASSFPGGSGANVLTF.

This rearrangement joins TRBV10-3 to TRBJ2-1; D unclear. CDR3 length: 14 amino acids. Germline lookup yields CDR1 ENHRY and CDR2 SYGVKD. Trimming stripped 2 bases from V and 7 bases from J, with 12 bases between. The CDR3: CAISEGLRYNEQFF. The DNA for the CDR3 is TGTGCCATCAGTGAGGGTCTCCGGTATAATGAGCAGTTCTTC.

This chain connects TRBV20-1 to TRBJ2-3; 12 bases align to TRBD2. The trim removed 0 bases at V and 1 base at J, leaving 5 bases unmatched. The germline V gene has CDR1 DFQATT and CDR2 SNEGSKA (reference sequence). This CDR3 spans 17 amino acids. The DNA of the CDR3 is TGCAGTGCTAGAGATCCCAGACTAGCGGGGGGCACAGATACGCAGTATTTT. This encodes CSARDPRLAGGTDTQYF.